The 18 T cell receptor beta chains listed next were all sequenced from one sample in a study of radiation and T cells in renal cell carcinoma. Profiled with immunoSEQ multiplex PCR; TCRdb holds only in-frame clones, not every one. Of around 46,000 clones in the sample, 83% were seen once. This sample's time point: baseline pretreatment blood. Indicated treatment: 15 Gy SBRT to primary tumor, nephrectomy 4 weeks later. This material consisted of blood, taken from a patient whose treatment included radiotherapy and nephrectomy. The receptors originated from a woman between 70 and 85 years old with renal cell carcinoma.

The chain joins TRBV9 to TRBJ1-3; 10 nucleotides match TRBD1. The ends lost 3 bases at V and 0 bases at J; junction bases unmatched: 6. There are 17 residues in the CDR3. Germline assignment: CDR1 SGDLS and CDR2 YYNGEE. This CDR3 is CASSARTGGYSGNTIYF. The DNA of the CDR3 is TGTGCCAGCAGCGCACGGACAGGGGGATACTCTGGAAACACCATATATTTT.

This chain joins TRBV7-2 and TRBJ2-7; 15 bases match TRBD2. Trimming took 3 bases from V and 4 from J; bases not matched to a gene: 4. CDR3 length equals 16 residues. Looked up from germline, CDR1 is SGHTA and CDR2 is FQGNSA. The CDR3 sequence: CASSFAGTSGRYEQYF. The CDR3, as DNA: TGTGCCAGCAGCTTTGCCGGGACTAGCGGGAGGTACGAGCAGTACTTC.

The genes are TRBV9 and TRBJ2-5; D is perhaps TRBD2 (6 bases). V lost 1 base to trimming and J lost 3 bases, with 7 bases between them. This CDR3 is 13 amino acids long. Germline lookup yields CDR1 SGDLS and CDR2 YYNGEE. CDR3: CASSVWGEETQYF. The DNA for the CDR3 is TGTGCCAGCAGCGTATGGGGGGAAGAGACCCAGTACTTC. Together with reference TRBV9 and TRBJ2-5, the CDR3 gives the full variable domain: DSGVTQTPKHLITATGQRVTLRCSPRSGDLSVYWYQQSLDQGLQFLIQYYNGEERAKGNILERFSAQQFPDLHSELNLSSLELGDSALYFCASSVWGEETQYFGPGTRLLVL.

This rearrangement joins TRBV5-5 to TRBJ2-5; a weak D match, TRBD2 (5 bases). Germline V gene data show CDR1 as SGHKS and CDR2 as YYEKEE (reference sequence). V was cut by 0 bases and J by 5 bases, with 11 bases left in between. The CDR3 is 14 amino acids. The CDR3 DNA is TGTGCCAGCAGCTTGGGCCTAGCCTGGGAGACCCAGTACTTC. It is translated as CASSLGLAWETQYF.

This clone was detected only a few times. The rearrangement links TRBV7-3 to TRBJ2-2, with TRBD2 as a possible D gene (6 bases). Germline V gives CDR1 SGHTA, CDR2 FQGTGA. The CDR3 loop spans 16 amino acids. Trimming took off 5 bases at V and 2 bases at J, with 15 bases between the two ends. CDR3 nucleotides: TGTGCCAGCAGCCCGCGCGGGACTTACAACACCGGGGAGCTGTTTTTT. This translates into CASSPRGTYNTGELFF.

The CDR3 nucleotides read TGCAGCGTTGAAGGGGAGGCCTCCCACACAGATACGCAGTATTTT. Protein product: CSVEGEASHTDTQYF. The chain couples TRBV29-1 to TRBJ2-3; TRBD2 is a possible D gene (6 bases). In germline, CDR1 is SQVTM, CDR2 ANQGSEA. The CDR3 contains 15 residues. The ends were cut back, 1 base at V and 2 bases at J, with 13 bases in the middle.

The V call is TRBV28, the J call TRBJ1-2; 7 bases align to TRBD1. The CDR3 runs to 13 residues. V trimming: 8 bases; J trimming: 4 bases; junction bases outside the gene matches: 7. Looked up from germline, CDR1 is MDHEN and CDR2 is SYDVKM. The DNA for the CDR3 is TGTGCCAGCTGCCTTCGGGACAGCTATGGCTACACCTTC. This gives the protein CASCLRDSYGYTF.

This clone is a singleton in its sample. The V gene is TRBV30, the J gene TRBJ2-7, with 8 bases aligning to TRBD1. Germline CDR1 and CDR2: GTSNPN and SVGIG (reference sequence). V dropped 4 bases and J dropped 4; count of bases not matched to a gene: 12. This CDR3 comprises 15 residues. The CDR3 spells CAWTPGQGPPYEQYF. The CDR3 DNA follows: TGTGCCTGGACCCCCGGACAGGGACCCCCTTACGAGCAGTACTTC.

The rearrangement links TRBV5-5 to TRBJ2-7; 9 nucleotides align to TRBD1. With V trimmed by 4 bases and J by 6 bases, 11 bases remained unmatched. Germline V gene lookup returns CDR1 SGHKS and CDR2 YYEKEE (reference sequence). The CDR3 has 15 amino acids. DNA of the CDR3: TGTGCCAGCAGCGTCGAGACTGGGACAGGGACCGAGCAGTACTTC. Residues: CASSVETGTGTEQYF.

This chain links TRBV19 with TRBJ2-7; D call uncertain. The CDR3 extends over 11 amino acids. Germline CDR1 and CDR2: LNHDA and SQIVND (reference sequence). Trimming removed 3 bases from V and 8 bases from J, with 8 bases in between. This CDR3 is CASSMGLQQYF. CDR3 sequence (DNA): TGTGCCAGTAGTATGGGGTTGCAGCAGTACTTC.

The chain has TRBV5-1 and TRBJ1-1; tentative D call: TRBD1 (6 bases). Per germline, CDR1 SGHRS and CDR2 YFSETQ. The CDR3 loop spans 14 amino acids. V was shortened by 4 bases and J by 2 bases, with 12 bases between the two germline ends. The CDR3, as DNA: TGCGCCAGCAGCCGGGGGGCGGGAAACACTGAAGCTTTCTTT. It specifies CASSRGAGNTEAFF.

This chain links TRBV11-2 with TRBJ2-5; D might be TRBD1 or TRBD2, each matching 5 bases. V was cut by 3 bases and J by 5 bases, with 7 bases left in between. The germline V gene has CDR1 SGHAT and CDR2 FQNNGV. This CDR3 contains 12 residues. The CDR3 DNA reads TGTGCCAGCAGCTTTGAGGGGGAGACCCAGTACTTC. Amino acid sequence: CASSFEGETQYF.

The chain carries TRBV6-5 and TRBJ2-5; 7 bases match TRBD2. This CDR3 is built from 15 residues. Germline CDR1 and CDR2: MNHEY and SVGAGI. With V trimmed by 7 bases and J by 7 bases, 15 bases remained unmatched. The CDR3 spells CASKLTGPTGGTQYF. The CDR3 bases are TGTGCCAGCAAACTAACAGGTCCAACGGGGGGGACCCAGTACTTC.

The CDR3 nucleotides are TGCGCCAGCAGTCCGGGACAGGGGGCTGGGGCCAACGTCCTGACTTTC. Translated: CASSPGQGAGANVLTF. The V call is TRBV10-1, the J call TRBJ2-6; 11 bases align to TRBD1. The CDR3 sequence is 16 residues long. V shed 5 bases and J 2 bases; nucleotides not matched to a gene: 2. Germline V gene sequence: CDR1 WNHNN, CDR2 SYGVQD (reference sequence).

This clone was detected a few times. The rearrangement uses TRBV7-6 and TRBJ2-7; 12 bases are shared with TRBD1. The CDR3 runs 18 residues. V shed 2 bases, J shed 5 bases, and the junction held 13 bases outside the gene matches. Germline V gene sequence: CDR1 SGHVS, CDR2 FNYEAQ. The CDR3 reads CASSLRDRGRGIGHEQYF. CDR3 nucleotides: TGTGCCAGCAGCTTACGGGACAGGGGGCGTGGAATAGGTCACGAGCAGTACTTC. Using reference TRBV7-6 and TRBJ2-7 for the parts outside the CDR3, the full variable domain is GAGVSQSPRYKVTKRGQDVALRCDPISGHVSLYWYRQALGQGPEFLTYFNYEAQQDKSGLPNDRFSAERPEGSISTLTIQRTEQRDSAMYRCASSLRDRGRGIGHEQYFGPGTRLTVT.

The gene calls are TRBV10-2 and TRBJ2-1; D is uncertain. Deletions cut 10 bases from V and 4 bases from J, with 17 bases between. CDR1 and CDR2 (germline): WSHSY, SAAADI. The CDR3 has 14 residues. Here the CDR3 DNA reads TGCGCCACTATAGACAAAACTGCATACAATGAGCAGTTCTTC. This translates into CATIDKTAYNEQFF.

The rearrangement uses TRBV29-1 and TRBJ2-3; D gene ambiguous. The germline CDR1 and CDR2 sequences are SQVTM and ANQGSEA. V lost 6 bases, J lost 0 bases, and 7 bases lay in between. This CDR3 region has 12 residues. The CDR3, as DNA: TGCAGCGTCAAACCGAGCACAGATACGCAGTATTTT. Translating it yields CSVKPSTDTQYF.

The chain has TRBV4-3 and TRBJ1-5; D is unclear. From germline, CDR1 is LGHNA and CDR2 YSLEER. V was cut by 0 bases and J by 2 bases, with 11 bases left in between. The CDR3 contains 16 residues. CDR3 bases: TGCGCCAGCAGCCAAGATTGGCAGCTCCGCAATCAGCCCCAGCATTTT. This translates into CASSQDWQLRNQPQHF.